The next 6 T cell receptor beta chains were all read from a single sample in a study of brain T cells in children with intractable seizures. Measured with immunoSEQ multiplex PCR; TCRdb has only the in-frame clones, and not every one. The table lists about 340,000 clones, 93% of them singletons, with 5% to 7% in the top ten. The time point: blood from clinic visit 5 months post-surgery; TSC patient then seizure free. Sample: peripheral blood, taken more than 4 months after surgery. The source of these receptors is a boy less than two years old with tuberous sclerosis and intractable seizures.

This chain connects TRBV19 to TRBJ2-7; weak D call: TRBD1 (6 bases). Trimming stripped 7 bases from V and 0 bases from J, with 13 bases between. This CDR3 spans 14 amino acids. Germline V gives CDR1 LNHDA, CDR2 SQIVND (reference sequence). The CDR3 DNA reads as TGTGCCAGTACCCAAACGGGACACTCCTACGAGCAGTACTTC. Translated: CASTQTGHSYEQYF.

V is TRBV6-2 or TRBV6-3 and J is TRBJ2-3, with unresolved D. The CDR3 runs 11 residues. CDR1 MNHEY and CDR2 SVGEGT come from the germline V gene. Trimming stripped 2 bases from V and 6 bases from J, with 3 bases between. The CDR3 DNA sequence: TGTGCCAGCAGTTACCGGGATACGCAGTATTTT. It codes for CASSYRDTQYF.

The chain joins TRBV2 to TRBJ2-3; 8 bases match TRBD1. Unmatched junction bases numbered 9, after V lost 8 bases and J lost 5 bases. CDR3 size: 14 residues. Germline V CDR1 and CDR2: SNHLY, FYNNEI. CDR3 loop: CASPRQGRIDTQYF. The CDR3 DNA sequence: TGTGCCAGCCCCCGACAGGGGAGGATAGATACGCAGTATTTT. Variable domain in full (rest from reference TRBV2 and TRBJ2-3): EPEVTQTPSHQVTQMGQEVILRCVPISNHLYFYWYRQILGQKVEFLVSFYNNEISEKSEIFDDQFSVERPDGSNFTLKIRSTKLEDSAMYFCASPRQGRIDTQYFGPGTRLTVL.

CDR3 protein: CASSDSQGASTDTQYF. CDR3 nucleotide sequence: TGTGCCAGCAGTGACTCGCAGGGGGCTAGCACAGATACGCAGTATTTT. The chain links TRBV6-4 to TRBJ2-3; TRBD1 agrees at 8 bases. The CDR3 is made up of 16 amino acids. The germline V gene has CDR1 MRHNA and CDR2 SNTAGT. The V gene end was trimmed by 0 bases and the J gene end by 0 bases; junction bases not matched to a gene: 2.

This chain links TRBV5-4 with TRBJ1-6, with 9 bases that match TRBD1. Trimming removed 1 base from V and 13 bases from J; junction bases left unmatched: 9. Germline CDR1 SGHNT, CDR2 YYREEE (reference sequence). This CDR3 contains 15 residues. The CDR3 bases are TGTGCCAGCAGCTTGTCTCAGGGACAGGGAGCGCCCCTCCACTTT. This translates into CASSLSQGQGAPLHF.

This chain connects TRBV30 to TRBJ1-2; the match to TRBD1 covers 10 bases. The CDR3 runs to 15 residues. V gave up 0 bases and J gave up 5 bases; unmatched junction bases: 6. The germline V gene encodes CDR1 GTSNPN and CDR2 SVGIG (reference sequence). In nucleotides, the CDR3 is TGTGCCTGGAGTGTACTCCGACAGGGGGCTTATGGCTACACCTTC. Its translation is CAWSVLRQGAYGYTF.